The source of this T cell receptor (beta chain) is a study of shared clonotypes between healthy human individuals. Broader study findings: Blood was the sole source, and tissue repertoires probably differ.

About this clone itself: Its antigen is as yet unknown.

The CDR3 consists of 15 residues. The trim removed 5 bases at V and 7 bases at J, leaving 10 bases unmatched. Germline CDR1 is MNHNS and CDR2 is SASEGT. The repertoire was sequenced with immunoSEQ multiplex PCR; TCRdb's copy has only in-frame clones and lacks some. Among roughly 1,500,000 clones listed, 95% to 99% were seen once. Donors, healthy HIV-negative adults, lacked recent acute infections or vaccinations. The clonotype originates from a man aged 25-45 years in good health. The chain links TRBV6-1 to TRBJ2-1; TRBD2 aligns across 8 bases. Sample: naive CD4+ T cells sorted from blood. Stated subset: CD45RA+ positively selected. The CDR3 protein is CASSLGLVSKNEQFF. The CDR3 DNA follows: TGTGCCAGCAGTCTGGGACTAGTAAGTAAAAATGAGCAGTTCTTC.